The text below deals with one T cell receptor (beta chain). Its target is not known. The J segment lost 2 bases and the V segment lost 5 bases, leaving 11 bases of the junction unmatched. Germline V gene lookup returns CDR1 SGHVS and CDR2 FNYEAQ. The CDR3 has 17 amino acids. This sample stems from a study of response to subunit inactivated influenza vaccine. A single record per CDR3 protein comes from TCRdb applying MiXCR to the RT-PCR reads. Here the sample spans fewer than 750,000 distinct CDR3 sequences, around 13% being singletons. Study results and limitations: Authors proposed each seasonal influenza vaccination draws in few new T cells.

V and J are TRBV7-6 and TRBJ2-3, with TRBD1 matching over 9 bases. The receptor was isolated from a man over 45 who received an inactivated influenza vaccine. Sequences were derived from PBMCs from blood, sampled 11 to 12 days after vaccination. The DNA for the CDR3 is TGTGCCAGCAGCGCCAATCCGGGACAGGGTATCACAGATACGCAGTATTTT. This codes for CASSANPGQGITDTQYF.